This T cell receptor beta chain was obtained from a study of blood T cells in healthy people across ages. A second about 7 to 12 cycle PCR used barcoded and J-beta primers. Carrying 12 random nucleotides, a template-switch adaptor labeled each individual cDNA molecule. There were at least 3 million CDR3-containing paired-end reads obtained from each sample. TCRdb passed the 5' RACE reads through MiXCR, listing each CDR3 protein once. The sample includes 1.2 million to 1.5 million distinct CDR3 sequences, roughly 40% of them seen just once. General study points: Possibly confounding the expanded clonotype changes was the fact that donor CMV status was unknown.

V gave up 8 bases and J gave up 3 bases; unmatched junction bases: 8. Germline CDR1 reads MNHEY; CDR2 reads SMNVEV (reference sequence). The CDR3 spans 15 residues. Healthy Caucasians from Russia aged about 6 to 90 served as donors. As for this clonotype: Its specificity is unknown.

The chain has TRBV27 and TRBJ2-7, with TRBD2 matching 12 bases. The clonotype comes from a young woman in good health. The specimen sequenced was blood. CDR3 protein: CASGLRLAGVYEQYF. The CDR3 nucleotides are TGTGCCAGCGGTCTCCGACTAGCGGGAGTCTACGAGCAGTACTTC.